This T cell receptor (beta chain) was identified in a study of shared clonotypes between healthy human individuals. Study-wide points: Only a few donors were included, so the genetic and exposure-history diversity represented was limited.

For this clone: Its target is not known.

Generated by immunoSEQ multiplex PCR, the TCRdb table keeps only in-frame clones and is missing some. The data contain more than 2 million clones, roughly 94% of them singletons. The V end was cut by 0 bases, the J end by 4 bases, with 13 bases between. This CDR3 contains 16 residues. Germline V lookup: CDR1 SGHDN, CDR2 FVKESK. The chain employs TRBV14 and TRBJ1-3, with D uncertain. The TCR was taken from a man in his late teens or twenties in good health. The source material was naive CD4+ T cells sorted from blood. Subset: CD45RA+ positively selected. Written as DNA, the CDR3 is TGTGCCAGCAGCCAAGATGCCGGTCAGCCGGGAAACACCATATATTTT. Its translation is CASSQDAGQPGNTIYF.